These 21 T cell receptor beta chains came from one sample sequenced in a study of response to subunit inactivated influenza vaccine. TCRdb re-called the RT-PCR reads through MiXCR, storing one row per CDR3 protein. The table records hundreds of thousands of distinct CDR3 sequences, over 25% of them present only once. The sample in question was CD4+ T cells sorted from PBMCs, obtained 5 days after vaccination. These receptors originate from a man aged 45-60 years who received an inactivated influenza vaccine.

This clonotype was seen only a few times. This chain connects TRBV6-2 or TRBV6-3 to TRBJ2-7; D unclear. Trimming took 0 bases from V and 2 from J, leaving 11 bases between them. This CDR3 is 15 amino acids long. In germline, CDR1 is MNHEY, CDR2 SVGEGT. The CDR3 is CASSYSQDLTYEQYF. The CDR3 coding sequence is TGTGCCAGCAGTTACTCCCAGGACCTAACCTACGAGCAGTACTTC.

Many counts were recorded for this clonotype. The genes are TRBV12-3 or TRBV12-4 and TRBJ2-1, with D possibly being TRBD1 (6 bases). The CDR3 totals 14 residues. V dropped 6 bases and J dropped 10 bases, with 19 bases sitting between them. In nucleotides, the CDR3 is TGTGCCAGCAGCCCTACTACAGGGTACGGGGAGCAGTTCTTC. Protein sequence: CASSPTTGYGEQFF.

This chain uses TRBV6-2 or TRBV6-3 with TRBJ2-3, with D hard to call. The germline gives CDR1 MNHEY, CDR2 SVGEGT. V dropped 7 bases and J dropped 7 bases, with 18 bases sitting between them. This CDR3 comprises 14 residues. The CDR3 nucleotides are TGTGCCAGCACCCAAACCAGAGGCCGAAATACGCAGTATTTT. This translates into CASTQTRGRNTQYF.

V usage is TRBV20-1 and J usage is TRBJ2-3; D unresolved. V shed 3 bases and J shed 1 base, with 8 bases lying between them. The germline CDR1 and CDR2 sequences are DFQATT and SNEGSKA (reference sequence). This CDR3 spans 13 amino acids. Here the CDR3 reads CSARRKGTDTQYF. CDR3 bases: TGCAGTGCTAGGAGGAAAGGCACAGATACGCAGTATTTT.

This clonotype appeared once. It may be a read error: a sequence one base away is much more abundant. The rearrangement joins TRBV20-1 to TRBJ2-3; D may match TRBD1 or TRBD2 (6 bases each). This CDR3 has 13 amino acids. With 6 bases removed from V and 3 bases from J, the gap between germline ends came to 13 bases. Germline CDR1 is DFQATT and CDR2 is SNEGSKA (reference sequence). The CDR3 sequence: CSAREGGTDTQYF. In nucleotides, the CDR3 is TGCAGTGCCCGCGAGGGGGGTACAGATACGCAGTATTTT.

In this sample, this clonotype turned up a few times. The V call is TRBV20-1, the J call TRBJ2-7, with 11 bases identical to TRBD1. The ends lost 2 bases at V and 1 base at J; junction bases unmatched: 4. The CDR3 loop spans 15 amino acids. Germline lookup yields CDR1 DFQATT and CDR2 SNEGSKA (reference sequence). CDR3 region: CSARSGTGGSYEQYF. In DNA form, the CDR3 reads TGCAGTGCTAGATCCGGGACAGGGGGGTCCTACGAGCAGTACTTC.

The chain joins TRBV7-9 to TRBJ1-1; unclear D gene. V shed 7 bases and J shed 4 bases, with 19 bases lying between them. This CDR3 comprises 15 residues. The V gene's germline CDR1 is SEHNR and CDR2 FQNEAQ (reference sequence). As DNA, the CDR3 is TGTGCCAGCAAAAAGGCAGACACCGCCGGCACTGAAGCTTTCTTT. Its protein product is CASKKADTAGTEAFF.

This clonotype occurred a few times. V is TRBV29-1 and J is TRBJ2-7, with 12 bases aligning to TRBD2. CDR3 length equals 15 residues. The J segment lost 2 bases and the V segment lost 1 base, leaving 3 bases of the junction unmatched. The germline V gene has CDR1 SQVTM and CDR2 ANQGSEA. The CDR3 loop is CSVEGTSGNPYEQYF. In DNA form, the CDR3 reads TGCAGCGTTGAAGGGACTAGCGGGAACCCCTACGAGCAGTACTTC.

This clonotype has more than one count but fewer than ten. The J gene is TRBJ2-7, the V gene TRBV3-1; 8 bases are shared with TRBD2. The CDR3 runs 15 residues. CDR1 is LGHDT and CDR2 is YNNKEL in the germline V gene (reference sequence). V was pared by 1 base and J by 7 bases, with 9 bases of the junction left unmatched. The CDR3 coding sequence is TGTGCCAGCAGCCAAGTTGCCGGGAGGGCGATTGAGCAGTACTTC. Amino acid sequence: CASSQVAGRAIEQYF.

This clonotype was observed at least ten times. The chain links TRBV7-3 to TRBJ2-1; D is perhaps TRBD2 (6 bases). This CDR3 comprises 16 residues. V was trimmed by 2 bases and J by 0 bases, leaving 11 bases between them. Germline CDR1 reads SGHTA; CDR2 reads FQGTGA. The CDR3 loop reads CASSLRRGDSYNEQFF. CDR3 nucleotides: TGTGCCAGCAGCTTACGGCGCGGGGACTCCTACAATGAGCAGTTCTTC.

This rearrangement joins TRBV24-1 to TRBJ1-2; a weak D match, TRBD1 (6 bases). From germline, CDR1 is KGHDR and CDR2 SFDVKD. V dropped 4 bases and J dropped 4 bases, with 9 bases sitting between them. This CDR3 contains 13 residues. The CDR3 here is CATSEGRGYGYTF. The CDR3 bases are TGTGCCACCAGTGAGGGCAGGGGCTATGGCTACACCTTC.

Details on this clonotype: A much larger clone sits a single nucleotide away, making a read error possible. The chain links TRBV12-3 or TRBV12-4 to TRBJ2-5; possible D gene TRBD2, 6 bases. V lost 4 bases to trimming and J lost 1 base, with 19 bases between them. This CDR3 has 17 residues. The CDR3: CASSSSIFRRGQETQYF. As DNA, the CDR3 is TGTGCCAGCAGTTCAAGTATATTCCGGAGGGGCCAAGAGACCCAGTACTTC.

This clonotype occurred many times. This chain connects TRBV6-1 to TRBJ1-3; TRBD1 might be the D (6 bases). The germline CDR1 and CDR2 sequences are MNHNS and SASEGT. V lost 5 bases to trimming and J lost 1 base, with 12 bases between them. The CDR3 is made up of 15 amino acids. In DNA form, the CDR3 reads TGTGCCAGCAGTCAAGGGGGGGGTTCTGGAAACACCATATATTTT. Its protein is CASSQGGGSGNTIYF.

This clonotype was picked up one time. The rearrangement links TRBV27 to TRBJ2-2; perhaps TRBD1 as D (6 bases). V lost 8 bases and J 2 bases, leaving 15 bases between the germline ends. Germline CDR1 MNHEY, CDR2 SMNVEV (reference sequence). This CDR3 is 15 amino acids long. The CDR3 nucleotides are TGTGCCAGCGCTGTGCCGGGACATAACACCGGGGAGCTGTTTTTT. Translation gives CASAVPGHNTGELFF.

V usage is TRBV4-2 and J usage is TRBJ1-6, with D unclear. There are 16 residues in the CDR3. Trimming stripped 0 bases from V and 8 bases from J, with 14 bases between. Per the germline V gene, CDR1 is LGHNA and CDR2 is YNFKEQ. The CDR3 reads CASSQEDLNPYSPLHF. CDR3 DNA sequence: TGTGCCAGCAGCCAAGAGGATCTAAACCCTTATTCACCCCTCCACTTT.

This clonotype was detected ten times or more. The chain uses TRBV2 and TRBJ1-1; D gene uncertain. Trimming pared 5 bases from V and 1 base from J, leaving 8 bases between. Germline loops: CDR1 SNHLY, CDR2 FYNNEI. The CDR3 sequence is 13 residues long. In DNA, the CDR3 is TGTGCCAGCAGTACCAGACAGAACACTGAAGCTTTCTTT. It yields the protein CASSTRQNTEAFF.

This clonotype was picked up a small number of times. This rearrangement joins TRBV5-1 to TRBJ2-1, with 11 bases that match TRBD1. Trimming cost V 4 bases and J 0 bases; bases outside gene matches: 9. The germline CDR1 and CDR2 sequences are SGHRS and YFSETQ. The CDR3 extends over 18 amino acids. The CDR3 nucleotides are TGCGCCAGCAGCAGATTTCCCGGGACAGGGGGCTCCTACAATGAGCAGTTCTTC. Translated: CASSRFPGTGGSYNEQFF.

This clonotype was seen more than once but under ten times. The chain joins TRBV2 to TRBJ2-7; 7 bases line up with TRBD2. This CDR3 is 15 amino acids long. Germline values: CDR1 SNHLY, CDR2 FYNNEI. Losses at the gene ends were 4 bases for V and 2 bases for J; bases not matched to a gene: 8. In DNA form, the CDR3 reads TGTGCCAGCAGTGGGGGCGGGAGTGACCCCTACGAGCAGTACTTC. Translating it yields CASSGGGSDPYEQYF.

V and J are TRBV6-2 or TRBV6-3 and TRBJ2-3; weak D call: TRBD2 (7 bases). Germline-derived CDR1 and CDR2 are MNHEY and SVGEGT. The V end was cut by 4 bases, the J end by 6 bases, with 17 bases between. The CDR3 contains 15 residues. The CDR3 nucleotides are TGTGCCAGCAGTTTTGACGGGGGGCCGTGGGATACGCAGTATTTT. Encoded protein: CASSFDGGPWDTQYF.

This clonotype was seen a handful of times. V and J are TRBV5-1 and TRBJ1-1; D gene unclear. Germline loops: CDR1 SGHRS, CDR2 YFSETQ. The CDR3 runs 15 residues. V was pared by 4 bases and J by 1 base, with 14 bases between. The CDR3, as DNA: TGCGCCAGCAGCAGAAATGGGCAGGCGAACACTGAAGCTTTCTTT. This gives the protein CASSRNGQANTEAFF.

Only a few counts were recorded for this clonotype. This chain connects TRBV12-3 or TRBV12-4 to TRBJ2-5, with 8 bases identical to TRBD2. The CDR3 is 17 residues long. V trimming: 2 bases; J trimming: 2 bases; junction bases outside the gene matches: 10. For the CDR3, the DNA is TGTGCCAGCAGTTTAATTTTATTAGCGGGGCGGCAAGAGACCCAGTACTTC. Its translation: CASSLILLAGRQETQYF.